This entry is about one T cell receptor (beta chain). This CDR3 is 14 amino acids long. Germline values: CDR1 LNHDA, CDR2 SQIVND (reference sequence). V gave up 8 bases and J gave up 4 bases, with 14 bases separating them. The source of the sample is a study of blood T cell repertoires in COVID-19. Study-wide context: Acute-phase and convalescent COVID-19 samples originated in the United States, Italy and Spain.

TCRdb's table, derived via immunoSEQ multiplex PCR, lists solely in-frame clones and lacks some. The table includes about 210,000 clones, roughly 86% detected once. The source material was peripheral blood. The chain employs TRBV19 and TRBJ2-2; D is perhaps TRBD1 (5 bases). The clonotype comes from a man between 60 and 70 years old with acute or convalescent COVID-19. The CDR3: CASVFQGTTGELFF. DNA for the CDR3: TGTGCCAGTGTATTTCAGGGTACCACCGGGGAGCTGTTTTTT.